This TCR beta chain appears in the sequencing data of a study of tumor and adjacent non-tumor tissue in lung cancer. This sample's RNA came from whole unsorted tissue. The normal lung tissue was taken more than 3 cm from the tumor edge. Three rounds of nested PCR, following a modified ARM-PCR protocol, produced the TCRbeta library. TCRdb used MiXCR to reprocess the multiplex PCR reads, holding one entry per CDR3 protein. The sample shows tens of thousands of distinct CDR3 sequences, roughly three fifths of them seen only once. This CDR3 has 11 amino acids. Trimming removed 4 bases from V and 6 bases from J, with 7 bases in between. Germline-derived CDR1 and CDR2 are SQVTM and ANQGSEA. With regard to this clonotype: Because the CDR3 is missing its conserved closing phenylalanine or tryptophan, this is likely a read error.

The clonotype was recovered from a middle-aged woman with non-small cell lung cancer. The chain is built from TRBV29-1 and TRBJ2-4; D is ambiguous. The sequenced sample was distant non-tumor lung tissue. The CDR3 loop is CSVGRVNIQYL. CDR3 sequence (DNA): TGCAGCGTTGGGAGAGTAAACATTCAGTACCTC.